The subject of this entry is one TCR beta chain. This sample is drawn from a study of blood T cell repertoires in COVID-19. At the level of the study: Samples of COVID-19 (acute and convalescent) were obtained from the United States, Italy and Spain.

Original data processing: Quantification of nucleated cells was approximated via reference gene primer amplification. The protocol was immunoSEQ multiplex PCR, while the TCRdb copy is restricted to in-frame clones and leaves out a portion. V, J and clone size reflect that table, while D and trimming were determined from the DNA. There are tens of thousands of clones in the sample; approximately 86% occur only once, and about 14% lies in the top ten. This clonotype was sampled from a human donor in a cohort sampled during active COVID-19. The sample comprised peripheral blood.

In DNA, the CDR3 is TGTGCCAGCAACAGGGCAGGGGGTTCGGGAAACACCATATATTTT. Translation gives CASNRAGGSGNTIYF. This chain connects TRBV7-9 to TRBJ1-3; TRBD1 agrees at 7 bases. After removal of 7 bases from V and 4 bases from J, the junction contained 10 bases not matched to a gene. This CDR3 region has 15 residues. Germline V lookup: CDR1 SEHNR, CDR2 FQNEAQ (reference sequence).